What follows is one T cell receptor (beta chain) and its context. The antigen is unknown. The CDR3 extends over 16 amino acids. CDR1 is MNHNS, CDR2 SASEGT, per germline. Trimming removed 4 bases at V and 2 bases at J, with 14 bases between. This entry comes from a study of CD4 T cells in relation to SARS-CoV-2 and coronaviruses. Turning to the study itself: Patient ages ranged from about 20 to 72, median 38. The HLA restriction of the shared crossreactive spike epitopes was mapped.

Study results and caveats: Crossreactive clones expanded significantly less to SARS-CoV-2 than monoreactive clones.

Generated by immunoSEQ multiplex PCR, the TCRdb table keeps only in-frame clones and is missing some. The profile shows just over 35,000 clones, approximately 80% of them singletons. V is TRBV6-1 and J is TRBJ1-4; possibly TRBD1 for D (6 bases). Sequencing used memory CD4+ T cells from PBMCs, cultured in vitro. This clonotype originated in an adult with COVID-19. This chain's CDR3 is CASSVIAGATNEKLFF. The DNA of the CDR3 is TGTGCCAGCAGTGTTATTGCGGGGGCGACTAATGAAAAACTGTTTTTT.